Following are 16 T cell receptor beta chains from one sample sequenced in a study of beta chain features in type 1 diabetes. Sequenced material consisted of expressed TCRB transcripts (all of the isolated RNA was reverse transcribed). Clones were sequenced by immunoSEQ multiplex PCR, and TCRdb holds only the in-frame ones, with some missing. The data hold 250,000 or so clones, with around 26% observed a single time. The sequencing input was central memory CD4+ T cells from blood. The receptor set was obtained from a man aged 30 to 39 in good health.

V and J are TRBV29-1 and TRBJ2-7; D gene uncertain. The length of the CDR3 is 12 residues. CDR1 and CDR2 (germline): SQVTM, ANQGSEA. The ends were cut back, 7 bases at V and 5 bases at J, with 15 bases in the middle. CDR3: CSAWGWHNEQYF. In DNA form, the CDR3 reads TGCAGCGCCTGGGGATGGCATAACGAGCAGTACTTC.

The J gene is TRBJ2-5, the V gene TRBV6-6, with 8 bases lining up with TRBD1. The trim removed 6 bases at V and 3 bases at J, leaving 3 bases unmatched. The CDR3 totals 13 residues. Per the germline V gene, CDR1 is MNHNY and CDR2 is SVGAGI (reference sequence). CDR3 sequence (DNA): TGTGCCAGCAGCTGGGGACAGGAAGAGACCCAGTACTTC. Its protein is CASSWGQEETQYF.

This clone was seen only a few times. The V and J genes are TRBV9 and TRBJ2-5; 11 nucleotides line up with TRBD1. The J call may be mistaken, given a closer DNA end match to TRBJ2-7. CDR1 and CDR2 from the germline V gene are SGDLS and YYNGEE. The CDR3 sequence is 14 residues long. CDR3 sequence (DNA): TGTGCCAGCAGCGACCGGGACAGGGGGTACGAGCAGTACTTC. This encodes CASSDRDRGYEQYF.

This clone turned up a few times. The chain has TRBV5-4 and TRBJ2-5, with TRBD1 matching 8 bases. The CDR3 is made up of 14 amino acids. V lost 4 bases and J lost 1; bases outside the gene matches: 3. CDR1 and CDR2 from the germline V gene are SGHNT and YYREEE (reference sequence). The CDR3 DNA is TGTGCCAGCAGCAGGGACAGGTCCCAAGAGACCCAGTACTTC. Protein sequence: CASSRDRSQETQYF.

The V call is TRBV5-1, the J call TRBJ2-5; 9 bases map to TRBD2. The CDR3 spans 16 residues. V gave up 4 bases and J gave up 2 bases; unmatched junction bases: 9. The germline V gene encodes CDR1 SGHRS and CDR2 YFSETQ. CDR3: CASSIGTSLAQETQYF. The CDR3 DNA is TGCGCCAGCAGCATCGGGACTAGCCTGGCACAAGAGACCCAGTACTTC.

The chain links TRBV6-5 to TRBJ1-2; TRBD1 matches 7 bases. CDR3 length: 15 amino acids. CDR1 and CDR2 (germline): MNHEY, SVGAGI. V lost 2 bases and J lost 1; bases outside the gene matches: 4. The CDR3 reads CASSYAGGINYGYTF. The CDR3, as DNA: TGTGCCAGCAGTTACGCAGGGGGAATTAACTATGGCTACACCTTC.

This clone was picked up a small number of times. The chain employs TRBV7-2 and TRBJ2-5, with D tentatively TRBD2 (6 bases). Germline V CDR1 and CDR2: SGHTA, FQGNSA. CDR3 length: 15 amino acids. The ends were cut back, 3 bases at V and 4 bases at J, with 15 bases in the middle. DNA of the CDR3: TGTGCCAGCAGCTTGCGGGGTGGGAGTGGAGAGACCCAGTACTTC. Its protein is CASSLRGGSGETQYF.

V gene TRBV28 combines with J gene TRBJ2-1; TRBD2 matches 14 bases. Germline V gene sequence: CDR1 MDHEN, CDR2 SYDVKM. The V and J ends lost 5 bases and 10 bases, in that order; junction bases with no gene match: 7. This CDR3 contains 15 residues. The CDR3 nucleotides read TGTGCCAGCAGTACCCCGGGACTAGCGGGAGTCGAGCAGTTCTTC. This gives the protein CASSTPGLAGVEQFF.

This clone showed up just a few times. CDR3 nucleotide sequence: TGCGCCAGCAGTCCTAGCGGGAACAACGAGCAGTACTTC. Protein: CASSPSGNNEQYF. The rearrangement joins TRBV5-1 to TRBJ2-7, with TRBD2 matching 9 bases. J gave up 5 bases and V 5 bases, and 5 bases lay outside the gene matches. CDR3 length: 13 residues. In germline, CDR1 is SGHRS, CDR2 YFSETQ. The full variable domain, in which reference TRBV5-1 and TRBJ2-7 provide the parts outside the CDR3, is KAGVTQTPRYLIKTRGQQVTLSCSPISGHRSVSWYQQTPGQGLQFLFEYFSETQRNKGNFPGRFSGRQFSNSRSEMNVSTLELGDSALYLCASSPSGNNEQYFGPGTRLTVT.

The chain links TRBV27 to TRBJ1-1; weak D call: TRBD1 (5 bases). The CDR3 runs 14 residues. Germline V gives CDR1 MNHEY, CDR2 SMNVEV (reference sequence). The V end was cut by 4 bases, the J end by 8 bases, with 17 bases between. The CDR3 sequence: CASSYAGGMGEAFF. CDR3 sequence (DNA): TGTGCCAGCAGTTATGCGGGGGGTATGGGAGAAGCTTTCTTT.

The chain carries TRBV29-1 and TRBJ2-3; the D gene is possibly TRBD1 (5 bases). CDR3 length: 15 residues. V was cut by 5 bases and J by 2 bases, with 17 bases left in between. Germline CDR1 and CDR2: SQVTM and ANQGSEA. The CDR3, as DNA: TGCAGCGTTCTTATGGGGCAGCTTGTCACAGATACGCAGTATTTT. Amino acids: CSVLMGQLVTDTQYF.

The CDR3 here is CSVEPSLTGELFF. CDR3 bases: TGCAGCGTTGAGCCATCACTGACCGGGGAGCTGTTTTTT. The chain employs TRBV29-1 and TRBJ2-2, with D unclear. The V end was cut by 3 bases, the J end by 5 bases, with 10 bases between. The germline V gene has CDR1 SQVTM and CDR2 ANQGSEA. This CDR3 spans 13 amino acids.

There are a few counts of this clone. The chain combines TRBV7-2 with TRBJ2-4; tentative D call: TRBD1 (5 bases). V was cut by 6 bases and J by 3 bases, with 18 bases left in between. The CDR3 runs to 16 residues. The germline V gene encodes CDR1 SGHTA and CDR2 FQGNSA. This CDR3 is CASRYRSRVDKNIQYF. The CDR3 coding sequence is TGTGCCAGCAGATATCGGAGCAGGGTGGACAAAAACATTCAGTACTTC.

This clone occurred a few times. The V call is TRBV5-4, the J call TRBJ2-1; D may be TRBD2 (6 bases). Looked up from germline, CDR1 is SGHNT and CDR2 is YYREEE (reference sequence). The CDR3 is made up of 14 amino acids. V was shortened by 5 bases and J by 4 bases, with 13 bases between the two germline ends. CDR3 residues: CASSPPRGYNEQFF. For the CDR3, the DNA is TGTGCCAGCAGTCCCCCCCGGGGGTACAATGAGCAGTTCTTC.

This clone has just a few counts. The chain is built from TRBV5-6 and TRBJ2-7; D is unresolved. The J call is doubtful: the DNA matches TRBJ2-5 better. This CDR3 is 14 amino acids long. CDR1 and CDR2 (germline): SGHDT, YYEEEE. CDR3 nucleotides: TGTGCCAGCAGCTTTGGACCTATCCAAGAGACCCAGTACTTC. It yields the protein CASSFGPIQETQYF.

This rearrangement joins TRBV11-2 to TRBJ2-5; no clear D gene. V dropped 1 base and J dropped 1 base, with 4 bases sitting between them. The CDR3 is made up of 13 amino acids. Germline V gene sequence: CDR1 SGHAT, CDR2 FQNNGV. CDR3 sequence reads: CASSLATQETQYF. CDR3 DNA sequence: TGTGCCAGCAGCTTAGCGACCCAAGAGACCCAGTACTTC.